Reported below is one T cell receptor beta chain. No antigen is known for it. Although they were nominally healthy when sampled, donors likely had unrecorded immune exposures. The sample originates from a study of cytomegalovirus exposure and HLA in healthy donors. Study results and limitations: The dataset shows that most TCR sequences were rare, while some public TCRs occurred in many donors. Testing in vitro showed a few CMV-associated chains specific for CMV antigens.

The PCR contained 60 Vbeta and 13 Jbeta primers. Per the study methods: In a later analysis, the count reached 75 million to 90 million unique TCR beta chains, with 10 million to 11 million shared. Repertoires were generated with immunoSEQ multiplex PCR, while TCRdb's copy carries only in-frame clones and drops some. V and J calls and clone size follow that table, whereas D and trimming were derived from the DNA. The sample lists 180,000 or so clones, roughly 79% occurring once. Germline V gene lookup returns CDR1 SEHNR and CDR2 FQNEAQ (reference sequence). The V and J ends lost 2 bases and 4 bases respectively, with 8 bases between them. The CDR3 extends over 13 amino acids.

This clonotype originated in a man aged 50 to 59 in good health and CMV-seropositive. Specimen: PBMCs. The chain recombines TRBV7-9 with TRBJ1-2; D is possibly TRBD1 (5 bases). This CDR3 is CASSLQGFYGYTF. CDR3 nucleotides: TGTGCCAGCAGCTTACAGGGATTCTATGGCTACACCTTC.